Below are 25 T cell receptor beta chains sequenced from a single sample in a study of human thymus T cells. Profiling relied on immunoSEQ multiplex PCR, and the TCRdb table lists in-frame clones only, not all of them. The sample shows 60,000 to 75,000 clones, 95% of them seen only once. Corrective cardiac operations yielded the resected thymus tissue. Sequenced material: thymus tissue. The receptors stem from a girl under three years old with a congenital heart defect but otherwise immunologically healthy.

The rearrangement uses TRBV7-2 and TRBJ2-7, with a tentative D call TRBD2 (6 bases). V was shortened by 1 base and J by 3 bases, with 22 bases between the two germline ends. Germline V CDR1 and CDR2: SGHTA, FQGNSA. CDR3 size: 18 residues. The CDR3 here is CASSLEKREARLYYEQYF. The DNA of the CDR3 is TGTGCCAGCAGCTTAGAAAAGAGGGAGGCCCGCCTCTACTACGAGCAGTACTTC. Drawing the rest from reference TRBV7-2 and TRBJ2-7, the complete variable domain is GAGVSQSPSNKVTEKGKDVELRCDPISGHTALYWYRQSLGQGLEFLIYFQGNSAPDKSGLPSDRFSAERTGGSVSTLTIQRTQQEDSAVYLCASSLEKREARLYYEQYFGPGTRLTVT.

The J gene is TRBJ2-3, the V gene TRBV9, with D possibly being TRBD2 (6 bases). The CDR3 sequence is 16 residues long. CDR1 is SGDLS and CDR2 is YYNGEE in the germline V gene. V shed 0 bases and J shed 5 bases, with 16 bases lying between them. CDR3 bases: TGTGCCAGCAGCGTAGAGGGGCGGGAACATGGAGATACGCAGTATTTT. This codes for CASSVEGREHGDTQYF.

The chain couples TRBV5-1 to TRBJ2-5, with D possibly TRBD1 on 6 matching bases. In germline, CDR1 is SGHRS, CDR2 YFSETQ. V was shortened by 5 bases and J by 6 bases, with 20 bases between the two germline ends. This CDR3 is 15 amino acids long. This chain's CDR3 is CASSLERGFGKTQYF. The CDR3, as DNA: TGCGCCAGCAGTCTTGAAAGGGGGTTCGGAAAGACCCAGTACTTC.

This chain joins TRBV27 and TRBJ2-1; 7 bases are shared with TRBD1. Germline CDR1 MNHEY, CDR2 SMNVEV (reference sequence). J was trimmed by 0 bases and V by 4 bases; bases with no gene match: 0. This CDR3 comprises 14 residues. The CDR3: CASSSGGSYNEQFF. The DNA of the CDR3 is TGTGCCAGCAGTTCAGGGGGCTCCTACAATGAGCAGTTCTTC.

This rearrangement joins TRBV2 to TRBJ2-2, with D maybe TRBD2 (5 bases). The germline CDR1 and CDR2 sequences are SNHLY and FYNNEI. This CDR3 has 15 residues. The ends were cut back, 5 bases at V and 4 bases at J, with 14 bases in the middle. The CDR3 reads CASSTGIWGTGELFF. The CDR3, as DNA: TGTGCCAGCAGTACGGGGATATGGGGCACCGGGGAGCTGTTTTTT.

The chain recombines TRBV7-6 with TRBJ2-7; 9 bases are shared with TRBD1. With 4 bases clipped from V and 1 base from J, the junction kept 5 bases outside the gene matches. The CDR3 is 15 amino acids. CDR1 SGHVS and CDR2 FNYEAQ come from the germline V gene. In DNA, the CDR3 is TGTGCCAGCAGCTATAACAGGGGGCTGTCCTACGAGCAGTACTTC. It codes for CASSYNRGLSYEQYF.

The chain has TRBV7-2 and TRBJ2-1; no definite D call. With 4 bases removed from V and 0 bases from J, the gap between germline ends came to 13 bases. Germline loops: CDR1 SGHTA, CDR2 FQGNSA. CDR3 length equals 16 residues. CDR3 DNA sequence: TGTGCCAGCAGCTCGAAAAGGGCAAGCTCCTACAATGAGCAGTTCTTC. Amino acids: CASSSKRASSYNEQFF.

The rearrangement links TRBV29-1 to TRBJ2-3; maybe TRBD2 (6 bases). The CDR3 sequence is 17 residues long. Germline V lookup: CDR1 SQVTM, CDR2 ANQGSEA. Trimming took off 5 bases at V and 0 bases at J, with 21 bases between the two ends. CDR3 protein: CSVPETPIAESTDTQYF. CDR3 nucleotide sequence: TGCAGCGTTCCCGAAACCCCTATAGCGGAAAGCACAGATACGCAGTATTTT.

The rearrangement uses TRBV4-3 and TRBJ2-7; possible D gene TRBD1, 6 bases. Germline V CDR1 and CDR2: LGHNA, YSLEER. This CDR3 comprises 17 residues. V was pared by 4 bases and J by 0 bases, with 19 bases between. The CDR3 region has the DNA TGCGCCAGCAGCCTCTTCCGGGCGGACAGTAGCTCCTACGAGCAGTACTTC. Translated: CASSLFRADSSSYEQYF.

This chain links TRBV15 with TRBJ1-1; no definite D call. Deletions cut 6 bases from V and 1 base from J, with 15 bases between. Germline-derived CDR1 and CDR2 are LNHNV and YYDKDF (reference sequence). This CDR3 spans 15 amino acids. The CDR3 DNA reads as TGTGCCACCAGAGTCTTCGGGTTGGGGAACACTGAAGCTTTCTTT. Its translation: CATRVFGLGNTEAFF.

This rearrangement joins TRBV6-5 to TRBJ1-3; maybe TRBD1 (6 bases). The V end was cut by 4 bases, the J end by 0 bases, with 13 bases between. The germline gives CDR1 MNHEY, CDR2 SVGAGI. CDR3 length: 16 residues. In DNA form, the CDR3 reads TGTGCCAGCAGTTCCCGACAGGTACTCTCTGGAAACACCATATATTTT. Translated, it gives CASSSRQVLSGNTIYF.

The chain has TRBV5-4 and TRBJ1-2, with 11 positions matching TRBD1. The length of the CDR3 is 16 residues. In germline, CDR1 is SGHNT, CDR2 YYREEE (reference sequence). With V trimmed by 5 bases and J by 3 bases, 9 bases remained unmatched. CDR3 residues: CASRVYPGQGDYGYTF. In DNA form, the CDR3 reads TGTGCCAGCAGAGTTTACCCGGGACAGGGGGACTATGGCTACACCTTC.

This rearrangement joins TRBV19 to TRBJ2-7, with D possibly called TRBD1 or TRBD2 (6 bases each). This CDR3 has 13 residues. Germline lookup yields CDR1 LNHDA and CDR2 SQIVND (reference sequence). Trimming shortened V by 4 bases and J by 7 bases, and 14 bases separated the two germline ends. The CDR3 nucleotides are TGTGCCAGTAGTACTGGAGGGGGGCGAGAGCAGTACTTC. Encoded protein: CASSTGGGREQYF.

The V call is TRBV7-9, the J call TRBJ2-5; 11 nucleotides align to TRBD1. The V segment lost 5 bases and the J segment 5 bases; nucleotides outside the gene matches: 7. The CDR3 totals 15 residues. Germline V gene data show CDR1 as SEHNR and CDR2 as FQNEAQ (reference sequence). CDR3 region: CASSRGQGVLETQYF. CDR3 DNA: TGTGCCAGCAGCAGGGGACAGGGGGTTCTCGAGACCCAGTACTTC.

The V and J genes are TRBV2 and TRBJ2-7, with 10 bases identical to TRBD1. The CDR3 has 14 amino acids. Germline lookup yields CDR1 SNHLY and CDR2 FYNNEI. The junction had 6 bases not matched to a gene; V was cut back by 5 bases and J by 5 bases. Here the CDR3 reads CASSRGQGCHEQYF. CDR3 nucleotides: TGTGCCAGCAGTCGGGGACAGGGGTGCCACGAGCAGTACTTC.

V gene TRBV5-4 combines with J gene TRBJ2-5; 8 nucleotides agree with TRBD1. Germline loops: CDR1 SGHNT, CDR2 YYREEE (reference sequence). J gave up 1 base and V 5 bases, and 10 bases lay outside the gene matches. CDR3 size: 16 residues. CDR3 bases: TGTGCCAGCAGAAACGGGCCAGGGGGCGGCCAAGAGACCCAGTACTTC. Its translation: CASRNGPGGGQETQYF.

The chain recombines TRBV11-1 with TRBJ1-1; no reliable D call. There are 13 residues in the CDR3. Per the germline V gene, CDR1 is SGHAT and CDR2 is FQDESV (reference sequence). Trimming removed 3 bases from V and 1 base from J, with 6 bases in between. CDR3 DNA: TGTGCCAGCAGCTTTGAAAGGAACACTGAAGCTTTCTTT. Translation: CASSFERNTEAFF.

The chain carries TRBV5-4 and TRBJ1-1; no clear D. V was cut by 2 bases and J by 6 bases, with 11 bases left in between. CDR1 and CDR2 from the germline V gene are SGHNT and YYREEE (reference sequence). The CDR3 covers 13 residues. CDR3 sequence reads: CASSFNFWAEAFF. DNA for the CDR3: TGTGCCAGCAGCTTTAATTTTTGGGCTGAAGCTTTCTTT.

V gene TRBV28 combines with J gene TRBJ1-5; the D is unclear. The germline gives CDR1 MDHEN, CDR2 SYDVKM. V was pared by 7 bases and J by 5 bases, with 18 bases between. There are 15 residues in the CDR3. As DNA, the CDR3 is TGTGCCAGCAACCAGACTGGGGTGGCGTATCAGCCCCAGCATTTT. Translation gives CASNQTGVAYQPQHF.

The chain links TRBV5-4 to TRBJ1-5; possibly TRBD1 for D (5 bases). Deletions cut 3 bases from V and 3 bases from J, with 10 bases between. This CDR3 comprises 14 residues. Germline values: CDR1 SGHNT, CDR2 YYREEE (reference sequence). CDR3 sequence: CASSSQGLNQPQHF. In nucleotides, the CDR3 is TGTGCCAGCAGCTCTCAGGGTCTCAATCAGCCCCAGCATTTT. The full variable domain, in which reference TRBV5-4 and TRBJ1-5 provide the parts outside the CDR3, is ETGVTQSPTHLIKTRGQQVTLRCSSQSGHNTVSWYQQALGQGPQFIFQYYREEENGRGNFPPRFSGLQFPNYSSELNVNALELDDSALYLCASSSQGLNQPQHFGDGTRLSIL.

This CDR3 is CASSQDRTPYLYEQYF. As DNA, the CDR3 is TGCGCCAGCAGCCAAGATCGGACACCTTACCTCTACGAGCAGTACTTC. The genes are TRBV4-3 and TRBJ2-7; D may be TRBD1 (5 bases). V shed 0 bases and J shed 3 bases, with 15 bases lying between them. The germline V gene has CDR1 LGHNA and CDR2 YSLEER. The CDR3 consists of 16 residues.

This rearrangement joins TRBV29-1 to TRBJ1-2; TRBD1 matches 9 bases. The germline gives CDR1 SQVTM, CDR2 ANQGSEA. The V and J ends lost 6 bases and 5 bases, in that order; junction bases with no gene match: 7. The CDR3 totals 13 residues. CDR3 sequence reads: CSVADRGKYGYTF. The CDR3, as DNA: TGCAGCGTAGCGGACAGGGGCAAATATGGCTACACCTTC.

The CDR3 sequence: CASSQESRTSGSTDTQYF. CDR3 DNA: TGTGCCAGCAGCCAAGAATCCCGGACTAGCGGATCCACAGATACGCAGTATTTT. The chain recombines TRBV14 with TRBJ2-3; 10 bases agree with TRBD2. Germline V gene data show CDR1 as SGHDN and CDR2 as FVKESK. The CDR3 has 18 residues. The V gene end was trimmed by 0 bases and the J gene end by 2 bases; junction bases not matched to a gene: 8.

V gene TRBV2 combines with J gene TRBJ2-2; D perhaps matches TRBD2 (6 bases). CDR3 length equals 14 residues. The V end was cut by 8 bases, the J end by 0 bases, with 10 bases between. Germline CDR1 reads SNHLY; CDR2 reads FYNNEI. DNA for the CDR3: TGTGCCAGCTTGGGGGGAGCGAACACCGGGGAGCTGTTTTTT. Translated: CASLGGANTGELFF. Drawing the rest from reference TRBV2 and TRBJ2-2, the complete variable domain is EPEVTQTPSHQVTQMGQEVILRCVPISNHLYFYWYRQILGQKVEFLVSFYNNEISEKSEIFDDQFSVERPDGSNFTLKIRSTKLEDSAMYFCASLGGANTGELFFGEGSRLTVL.

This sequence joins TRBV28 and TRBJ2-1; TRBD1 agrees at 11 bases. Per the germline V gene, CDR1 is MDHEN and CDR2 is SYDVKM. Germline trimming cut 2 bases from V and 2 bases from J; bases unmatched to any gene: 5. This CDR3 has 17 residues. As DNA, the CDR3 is TGTGCCAGCAGTTTAAATCCGGGACAGGGGGCCTACAATGAGCAGTTCTTC. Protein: CASSLNPGQGAYNEQFF.